This is a list of T cell receptor beta chains from one sample in a study of somatic mutations in cytotoxic T cells in rheumatoid arthritis. Measured with immunoSEQ multiplex PCR; TCRdb has only the in-frame clones, and not every one. The sample carries roughly 9,400 clones, over 70% recorded once. The sample taken for sequencing was CD8+ T cells sorted from blood. The receptor source for this set is a woman aged 50 to 60 in good health. The conserved cysteine and the conserved F or W are not part of the CDR3 here. Fields, in order: V gene, clone size, J gene, CDR3 protein. The listing skips clone size in some rows; elsewhere it reads once, few, many or a size class.

TRBV4-2	-	TRBJ2-2	ASSQEPGLGTGELF
TRBV2	-	TRBJ1-5	ASSVESNQPQH
TRBV5-6	-	TRBJ1-1	ASSLSFEAF
TRBV10-3	-	TRBJ1-1	ATGQVKTMNTEAF
TRBV5-8	-	TRBJ2-1	ASSDYLGGGEQF
TRBV11-2	-	TRBJ2-3	ASSTTGQEHTDTQY
TRBV7-8	-	TRBJ1-1	ASSFRAIGSNTEAF
TRBV7-9	-	TRBJ2-7	ASSSSGTVISYEQY
TRBV7-9	-	TRBJ1-4	ASSLTGQGLEKLF
TRBV7-3	-	TRBJ2-1	ASSLYSGDYNEQF
TRBV18	-	TRBJ1-4	ASSGENEKLF
TRBV4-2	-	TRBJ1-6	ASSQGSQGNNSPLH
TRBV6-5	-	TRBJ1-1	ASSESRGAVVAF
TRBV27	-	TRBJ2-3	ASSYSGGGYTQY
TRBV2	once	TRBJ2-1	ASRVMAGAYNEQF
TRBV5-6	-	TRBJ2-4	ASSLFSTGDIQY
TRBV10-3	-	TRBJ2-1	AISASGAYNEQF
TRBV14	-	TRBJ2-7	ASSQGRSGGLSYEQY
TRBV2	-	TRBJ2-5	ASSAGLVVFGETQY
TRBV11-2	-	-	ASSPDAGEYGYEQY
TRBV5-1	-	TRBJ1-1	ASSPDRDTEAF
TRBV28	once	TRBJ1-1	ASSSGVALMNTEAF
TRBV27	-	TRBJ1-3	ASSQAGGNTIY
TRBV6-5	-	TRBJ2-2	ASSYSETGELF
TRBV9	-	TRBJ1-2	ASSAGVDYGYT
TRBV9	once	TRBJ2-7	ASSHSGTGSYEQY
TRBV7-9	-	TRBJ2-7	ASSSLQGTAYEQY
TRBV7-3	-	TRBJ2-1	ASSTGVGGEMDEQF
TRBV27	-	TRBJ2-7	ASSLSSTGPSYEQY